The T cell receptor beta chain described here comes from a study of PD-L1 blockade in urothelial cancer. Overall study context: Analyses were performed on blood at 3 weeks after treatment start (the second dose) and at 6 weeks. There were a median of approximately 150,000 T cells in blood samples.

Synthetic templates analogous to TCR were spiked into all PCRs individually. Some clones are missing from TCRdb's copy, which holds only in-frame ones; the method was immunoSEQ multiplex PCR. The table lists more than 30,000 clones, approximately 90% of them singletons. The ends were cut back, 2 bases at V and 4 bases at J, with 9 bases in the middle. The CDR3 has 14 residues. Germline V lookup: CDR1 SGHVS, CDR2 FNYEAQ. There are a few counts of this clone. This receptor was taken from a man aged 55 to 70 with urothelial cancer. The V gene is TRBV7-6, the J gene TRBJ1-3; the D gene is possibly TRBD1 (5 bases). Material: PBMCs, obtained around atezolizumab (anti-PD-L1) treatment. CDR3 protein: CASSLSGSGNTIYF. Here the CDR3 DNA reads TGTGCCAGCAGCTTATCAGGGTCCGGAAACACCATATATTTT.